These 19 T cell receptor beta chains originate from one sample sequenced in a study of Graves' ophthalmopathy and Graves' hyperthyroidism. Transcripts of RNA were the source for amplifying TCR beta CDR3 regions. The first-round RT-PCR employed HTBI primers together with the Qiagen OneStep RT-PCR kit. A multiplex PCR was then performed as the second round. TCRdb reprocessed the multiplex PCR reads via MiXCR and lists one record per CDR3 protein. The sample includes about 590,000 distinct CDR3 sequences, under 45% of them seen just once. Sequenced input: peripheral blood or thyroid tissue (not recorded which). These receptors were obtained from an adult man with Graves' hyperthyroidism.

This clonotype occurred a few times. The rearrangement uses TRBV28 and TRBJ1-1; D is undetermined. The CDR3 runs 15 residues. CDR1 and CDR2 (germline): MDHEN, SYDVKM. V was trimmed by 3 bases and J by 2 bases, leaving 13 bases between them. In DNA, the CDR3 is TGTGCCAGCAGTTTTGCTCTTCTGAGAAACACTGAAGCTTTCTTT. The encoded protein is CASSFALLRNTEAFF.

Many counts were recorded for this clonotype. The gene calls are TRBV3-1 and TRBJ1-2; TRBD1 might be the D (5 bases). V was trimmed by 1 base and J by 7 bases, leaving 10 bases between them. CDR1 is LGHDT, CDR2 YNNKEL, per germline (reference sequence). This CDR3 is built from 13 residues. The CDR3 DNA follows: TGTGCCAGCAGCCAAGGGGGGGACGGTGGCTACACCTTC. Protein: CASSQGGDGGYTF.

The chain employs TRBV7-9 and TRBJ2-2; possible D gene TRBD2, 6 bases. Trimming removed 0 bases from V and 1 base from J, with 12 bases in between. The germline V gene has CDR1 SEHNR and CDR2 FQNEAQ (reference sequence). The CDR3 is 17 residues long. The CDR3: CASSLAPGLLNTGELFF. The CDR3 bases are TGTGCCAGCAGCTTAGCGCCGGGACTTTTGAACACCGGGGAGCTGTTTTTT.

This clonotype has ten or more counts. V usage is TRBV7-8 and J usage is TRBJ1-3; possibly TRBD1 for D (5 bases). V lost 5 bases and J 0 bases, leaving 8 bases between the germline ends. Germline CDR1 is SGHVS and CDR2 is FQNEAQ. The CDR3 is 14 amino acids. CDR3 sequence (DNA): TGTGCCAGCAGCGTCAGGGTCTCTGGAAACACCATATATTTT. Translating it yields CASSVRVSGNTIYF.

With respect to this clonotype: A read error may account for a junction end that differs from germline. The CDR3 is CATRAVGANVLTF. CDR3 DNA sequence: TGTGCCACCAGGGCGGTTGGGGCGAACGTCCTGACTTTC. The rearrangement links TRBV24-1 to TRBJ2-6; a weak D match, TRBD1 (5 bases). CDR1 is KGHDR, CDR2 SFDVKD, per germline. This CDR3 is built from 13 residues.

This clonotype was found once. V and J are TRBV20-1 and TRBJ2-7; 7 bases are a match to TRBD1. V shed 3 bases and J 4 bases; nucleotides not matched to a gene: 9. This CDR3 region has 14 residues. Germline CDR1 reads DFQATT; CDR2 reads SNEGSKA (reference sequence). The CDR3 protein is CSARYTGEIYEQYF. In DNA, the CDR3 is TGCAGTGCTAGGTATACAGGGGAAATTTACGAGCAGTACTTC.

This clonotype was found many times. The genes are TRBV7-9 and TRBJ2-7; 10 bases map to TRBD1. In germline, CDR1 is SEHNR, CDR2 FQNEAQ (reference sequence). This CDR3 comprises 14 residues. Trimming took 4 bases from V and 5 from J; bases not matched to a gene: 5. The CDR3 loop reads CASSSRQGADEQYF. The CDR3 coding sequence is TGTGCCAGCAGCTCAAGACAGGGGGCGGACGAGCAGTACTTC.

With regard to this clonotype: One end of the junction varies from germline; a read error may be responsible. This rearrangement joins TRBV12-3 or TRBV12-4 to TRBJ1-2; TRBD1 aligns across 8 bases. CDR3 length equals 14 residues. The CDR3 loop reads CAGRYQDRDYGYTF. Written as DNA, the CDR3 is TGTGCCGGCAGATATCAGGACAGGGACTATGGCTACACCTTC.

The chain couples TRBV7-8 to TRBJ1-5, with no clear D. Per germline, CDR1 SGHVS and CDR2 FQNEAQ. Trimming took off 4 bases at V and 0 bases at J, with 13 bases between the two ends. This CDR3 is built from 16 residues. CDR3 DNA sequence: TGTGCCAGCAGCTCATTACCGGGAAATAGCAATCAGCCCCAGCATTTT. This encodes CASSSLPGNSNQPQHF.

This clonotype was detected many times. The V call is TRBV6-5, the J call TRBJ1-2; possibly TRBD1 for D (5 bases). With 2 bases removed from V and 2 bases from J, the gap between germline ends came to 9 bases. The CDR3 consists of 14 residues. The germline CDR1 and CDR2 sequences are MNHEY and SVGAGI. The CDR3 region is CASSYQGLNYGYTF. CDR3 DNA: TGTGCCAGCAGTTACCAGGGACTCAACTATGGCTACACCTTC.

This chain uses TRBV29-1 with TRBJ1-3; D is undetermined. The CDR3 runs to 17 residues. V was cut by 7 bases and J by 0 bases, with 22 bases left in between. Germline V gene sequence: CDR1 SQVTM, CDR2 ANQGSEA. In DNA form, the CDR3 reads TGCAGCGCCAGCAGCTTGGTTCCTTTAAGCTCTGGAAACACCATATATTTT. Translating it yields CSASSLVPLSSGNTIYF.

Points on this clonotype: A much larger clone differs from this one at a single base, so this may be a read error. The chain uses TRBV5-5 and TRBJ1-4; 11 bases map to TRBD1. The CDR3 spans 14 residues. CDR1 and CDR2 (germline): SGHKS, YYEKEE (reference sequence). Written as DNA, the CDR3 is TGTGCCTGCAGCCTGGGACAGGGGGTCGAAAAACTGTTTTTT. This gives the protein CACSLGQGVEKLFF.

V is TRBV24-1 and J is TRBJ2-5; a weak D match, TRBD1 (8 bases). CDR1 and CDR2 (germline): KGHDR, SFDVKD. V lost 3 bases and J lost 0, with 16 bases in between. There are 17 residues in the CDR3. The CDR3 DNA follows: TGTGCCACCAGTGATCATCGGGGGGACAGGTACCAAGAGACCCAGTACTTC. Its translation is CATSDHRGDRYQETQYF.

The table lists this clonotype with many counts. V gene TRBV20-1 combines with J gene TRBJ2-2; 7 bases align to TRBD2. Germline CDR1 DFQATT, CDR2 SNEGSKA (reference sequence). J lost 4 bases, V lost 6 bases, and 14 bases had no gene match. The CDR3 consists of 16 residues. The DNA of the CDR3 is TGCAGTGCCCGATGGACGGGGAGGGATAGCACCGGGGAGCTGTTTTTT. It specifies CSARWTGRDSTGELFF.

This clonotype was detected ten times or more. This chain links TRBV5-1 with TRBJ1-2, with 7 bases that match TRBD1. Germline V CDR1 and CDR2: SGHRS, YFSETQ. This CDR3 region has 15 residues. Trimming took 0 bases from V and 0 from J; bases not matched to a gene: 2. Here the CDR3 DNA reads TGCGCCAGCAGCTTGGGACAGGGCCCTAACTATGGCTACACCTTC. It translates to CASSLGQGPNYGYTF.

As to this clonotype: At one end, the junction sequence differs from germline, possibly due to a read error. The gene calls are TRBV6-2 or TRBV6-3 and TRBJ2-7, with 9 bases aligning to TRBD1. Germline-derived CDR1 and CDR2 are MNHEY and SVGEGT. The CDR3 loop spans 20 amino acids. The CDR3 nucleotides read TGTGCCGGCAGTTACTATCGTCCGGGACAGGGTTCTCTCTTCGGCTACGAGCAGTACTTC. Its translation: CAGSYYRPGQGSLFGYEQYF.

This clonotype was recorded many times. The CDR3 bases are TGTGCCAGCAGTGAAGGGGCAGGTCTCTCCTCTGGAAACACCATATATTTT. Encoded protein: CASSEGAGLSSGNTIYF. The chain is built from TRBV6-1 and TRBJ1-3; D uncertain. Germline CDR1 MNHNS, CDR2 SASEGT. The CDR3 is made up of 17 amino acids. V was shortened by 1 base and J by 0 bases, with 13 bases between the two germline ends.

With regard to this clonotype: A much larger clone differs by one base, so this may be a read error. This chain joins TRBV12-3 or TRBV12-4 and TRBJ1-2; D ambiguous. The CDR3 length is 14 residues. Trimming took off 6 bases at V and 3 bases at J, with 14 bases between the two ends. As DNA, the CDR3 is TGTGCCAGCAGATCGTCGAGCAGCGACTATGGCTACACCTTC. Amino acid sequence: CASRSSSSDYGYTF.

The chain employs TRBV29-1 and TRBJ2-5; D tentatively reads TRBD1 or TRBD2 (6 bases each). V dropped 4 bases and J dropped 5 bases, with 11 bases sitting between them. CDR3 length: 12 amino acids. Germline-derived CDR1 and CDR2 are SQVTM and ANQGSEA. The CDR3 nucleotides read TGCAGCGTTGTCGGGGGCGAGGAGACCCAGTACTTC. Translated: CSVVGGEETQYF.